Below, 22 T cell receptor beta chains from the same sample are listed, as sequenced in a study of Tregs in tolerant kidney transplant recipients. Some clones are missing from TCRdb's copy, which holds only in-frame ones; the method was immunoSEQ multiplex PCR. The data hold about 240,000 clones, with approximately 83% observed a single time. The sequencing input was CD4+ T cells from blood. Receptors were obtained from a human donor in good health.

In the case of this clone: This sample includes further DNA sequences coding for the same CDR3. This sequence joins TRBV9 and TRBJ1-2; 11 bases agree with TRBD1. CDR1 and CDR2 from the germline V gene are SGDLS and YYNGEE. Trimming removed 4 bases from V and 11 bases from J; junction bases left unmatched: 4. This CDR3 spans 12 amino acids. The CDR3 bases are TGTGCCAGCAGCCAAGGGACAGGGGGTTACACCTTC. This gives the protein CASSQGTGGYTF. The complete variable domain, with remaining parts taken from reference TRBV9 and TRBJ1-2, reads DSGVTQTPKHLITATGQRVTLRCSPRSGDLSVYWYQQSLDQGLQFLIQYYNGEERAKGNILERFSAQQFPDLHSELNLSSLELGDSALYFCASSQGTGGYTFGSGTRLTVV.

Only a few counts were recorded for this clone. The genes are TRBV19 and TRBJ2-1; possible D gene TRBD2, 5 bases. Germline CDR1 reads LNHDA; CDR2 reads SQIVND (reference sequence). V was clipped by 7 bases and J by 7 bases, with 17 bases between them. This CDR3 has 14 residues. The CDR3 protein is CASTPGSAGNEQFF. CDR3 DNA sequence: TGTGCCAGTACCCCGGGTAGCGCTGGGAATGAGCAGTTCTTC.

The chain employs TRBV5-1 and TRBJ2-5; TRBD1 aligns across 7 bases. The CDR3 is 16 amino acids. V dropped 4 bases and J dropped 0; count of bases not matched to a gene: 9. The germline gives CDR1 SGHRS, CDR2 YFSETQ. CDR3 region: CASSTGTEPYQETQYF. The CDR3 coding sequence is TGCGCCAGCAGCACAGGGACAGAGCCGTACCAAGAGACCCAGTACTTC.

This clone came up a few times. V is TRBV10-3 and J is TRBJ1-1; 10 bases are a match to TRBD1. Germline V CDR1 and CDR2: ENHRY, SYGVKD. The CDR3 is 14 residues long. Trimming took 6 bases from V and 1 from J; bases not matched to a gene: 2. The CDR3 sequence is CAIRRDRGNTEAFF. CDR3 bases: TGTGCCATCAGGAGGGACAGGGGGAACACTGAAGCTTTCTTT.

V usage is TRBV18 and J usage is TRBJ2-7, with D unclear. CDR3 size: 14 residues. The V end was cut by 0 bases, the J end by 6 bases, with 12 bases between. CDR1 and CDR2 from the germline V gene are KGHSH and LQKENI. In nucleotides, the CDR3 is TGTGCCAGCTCACCACCCGGCCAGTCTCTCGAGCAGTACTTC. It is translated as CASSPPGQSLEQYF.

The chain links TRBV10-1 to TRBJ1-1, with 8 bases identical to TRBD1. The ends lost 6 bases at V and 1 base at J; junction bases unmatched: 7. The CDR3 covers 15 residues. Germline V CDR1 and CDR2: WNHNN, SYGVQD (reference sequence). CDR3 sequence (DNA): TGCGCCAGCAGGCCAGGGGGCATGGGGAACACTGAAGCTTTCTTT. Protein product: CASRPGGMGNTEAFF.

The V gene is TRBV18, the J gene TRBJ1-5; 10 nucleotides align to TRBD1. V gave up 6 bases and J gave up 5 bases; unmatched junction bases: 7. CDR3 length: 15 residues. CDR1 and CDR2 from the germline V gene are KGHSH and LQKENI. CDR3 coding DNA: TGTGCCAGCTCCCCCACCGGGACAGGGGATCAGCCCCAGCATTTT. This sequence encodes CASSPTGTGDQPQHF.

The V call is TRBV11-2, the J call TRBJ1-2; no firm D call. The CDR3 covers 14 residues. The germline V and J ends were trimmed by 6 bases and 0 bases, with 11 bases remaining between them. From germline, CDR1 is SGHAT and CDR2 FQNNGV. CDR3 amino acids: CASRPLMSNYGYTF. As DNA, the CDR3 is TGTGCCAGCAGACCCCTCATGTCTAACTATGGCTACACCTTC.

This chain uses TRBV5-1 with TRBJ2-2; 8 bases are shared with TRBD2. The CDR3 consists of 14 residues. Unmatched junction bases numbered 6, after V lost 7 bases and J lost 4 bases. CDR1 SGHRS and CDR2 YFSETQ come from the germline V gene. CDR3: CASGVAGPTGELFF. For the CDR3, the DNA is TGCGCCAGCGGGGTAGCGGGGCCCACCGGGGAGCTGTTTTTT.

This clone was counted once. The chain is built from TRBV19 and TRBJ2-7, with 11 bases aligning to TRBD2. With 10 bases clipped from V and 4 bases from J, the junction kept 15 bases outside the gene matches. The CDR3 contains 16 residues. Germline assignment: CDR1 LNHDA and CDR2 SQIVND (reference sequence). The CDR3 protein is CATRGSGRAGRYEQYF. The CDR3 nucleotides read TGTGCCACCAGAGGTAGCGGGAGGGCTGGAAGGTACGAGCAGTACTTC.

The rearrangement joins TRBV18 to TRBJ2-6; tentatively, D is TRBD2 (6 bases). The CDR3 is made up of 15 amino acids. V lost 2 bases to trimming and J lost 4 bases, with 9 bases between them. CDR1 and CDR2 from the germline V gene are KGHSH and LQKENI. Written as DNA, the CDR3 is TGTGCCAGCTCACCAGGAGGGCTCGGGGCCAACGTCCTGACTTTC. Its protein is CASSPGGLGANVLTF.

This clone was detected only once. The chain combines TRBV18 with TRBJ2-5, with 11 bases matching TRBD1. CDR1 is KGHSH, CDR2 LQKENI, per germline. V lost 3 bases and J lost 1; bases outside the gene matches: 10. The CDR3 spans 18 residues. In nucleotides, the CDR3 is TGTGCCAGCTCACCCCTAGGACAGGGGGCGCGATCCCAAGAGACCCAGTACTTC. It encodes CASSPLGQGARSQETQYF.

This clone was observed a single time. CDR3 amino acids: CASSTRTGDYGYTF. CDR3 coding DNA: TGTGCCAGCAGCACCCGGACAGGGGATTATGGCTACACCTTC. The chain recombines TRBV9 with TRBJ1-2; TRBD1 agrees at 9 bases. The CDR3 totals 14 residues. V was pared by 4 bases and J by 5 bases, with 6 bases of the junction left unmatched. The V gene's germline CDR1 is SGDLS and CDR2 YYNGEE.

The CDR3 region is CASSYGGLYYEQYF. The CDR3 bases are TGTGCCAGCAGCTACGGCGGACTATACTACGAGCAGTACTTC. This sequence joins TRBV5-6 and TRBJ2-5; the D gene is possibly TRBD2 (6 bases). The J call may be faulty, since TRBJ2-7 better matches the DNA end. The CDR3 sequence is 14 residues long. Germline V lookup: CDR1 SGHDT, CDR2 YYEEEE.

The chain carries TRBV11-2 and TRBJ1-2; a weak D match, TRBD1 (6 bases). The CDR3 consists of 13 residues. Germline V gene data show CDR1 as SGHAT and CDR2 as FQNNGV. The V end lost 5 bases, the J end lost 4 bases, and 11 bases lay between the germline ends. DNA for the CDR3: TGTGCCAGCAGCCAACAGGGAGGCTATGGCTACACCTTC. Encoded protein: CASSQQGGYGYTF.

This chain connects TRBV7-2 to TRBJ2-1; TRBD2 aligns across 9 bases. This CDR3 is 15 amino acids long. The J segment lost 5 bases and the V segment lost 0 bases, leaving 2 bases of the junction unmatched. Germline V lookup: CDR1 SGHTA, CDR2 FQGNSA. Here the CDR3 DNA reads TGTGCCAGCAGCTTAGCGGGGACTAGCCACAATGAGCAGTTCTTC. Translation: CASSLAGTSHNEQFF.

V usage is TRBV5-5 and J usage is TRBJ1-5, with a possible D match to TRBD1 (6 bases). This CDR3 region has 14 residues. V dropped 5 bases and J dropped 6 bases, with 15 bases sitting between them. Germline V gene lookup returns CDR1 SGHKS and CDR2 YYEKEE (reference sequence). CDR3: CASSGQRRGQPQHF. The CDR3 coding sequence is TGTGCCAGCAGTGGACAGCGCCGGGGTCAGCCCCAGCATTTT.

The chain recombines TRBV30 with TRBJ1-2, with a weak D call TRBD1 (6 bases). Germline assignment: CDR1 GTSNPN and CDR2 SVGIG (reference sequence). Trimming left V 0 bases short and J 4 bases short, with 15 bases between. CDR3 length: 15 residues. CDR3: CAWSVIPGHIYGYTF. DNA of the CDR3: TGTGCCTGGAGTGTAATCCCGGGACATATCTATGGCTACACCTTC.

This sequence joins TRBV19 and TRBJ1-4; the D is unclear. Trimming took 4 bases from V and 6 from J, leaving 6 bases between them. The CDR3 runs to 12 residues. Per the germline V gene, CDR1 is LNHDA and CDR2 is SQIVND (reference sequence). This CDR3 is CASSRGDEKLFF. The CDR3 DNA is TGTGCCAGTAGTAGAGGCGATGAAAAACTGTTTTTT.

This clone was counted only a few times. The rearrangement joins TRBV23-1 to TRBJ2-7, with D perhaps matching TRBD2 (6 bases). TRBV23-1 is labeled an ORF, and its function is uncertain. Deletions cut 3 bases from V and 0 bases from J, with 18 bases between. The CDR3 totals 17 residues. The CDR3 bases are TGCGCCAGCAGTCACAATCGGGGGACTCCGAGCTCCTACGAGCAGTACTTC. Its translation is CASSHNRGTPSSYEQYF.

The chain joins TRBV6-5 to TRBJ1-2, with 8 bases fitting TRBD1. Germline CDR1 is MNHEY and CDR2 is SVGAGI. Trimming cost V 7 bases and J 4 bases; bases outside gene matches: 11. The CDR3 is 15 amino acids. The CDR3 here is CASKPRQGQTYGYTF. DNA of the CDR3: TGTGCCAGCAAGCCTCGACAGGGGCAAACCTATGGCTACACCTTC.

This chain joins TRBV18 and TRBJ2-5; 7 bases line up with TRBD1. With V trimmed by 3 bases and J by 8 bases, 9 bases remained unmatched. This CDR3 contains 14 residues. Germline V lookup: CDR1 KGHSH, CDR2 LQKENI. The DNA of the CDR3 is TGTGCCAGCTCACCCCTGGGGACAGATATTACCCAGTACTTC. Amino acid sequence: CASSPLGTDITQYF.